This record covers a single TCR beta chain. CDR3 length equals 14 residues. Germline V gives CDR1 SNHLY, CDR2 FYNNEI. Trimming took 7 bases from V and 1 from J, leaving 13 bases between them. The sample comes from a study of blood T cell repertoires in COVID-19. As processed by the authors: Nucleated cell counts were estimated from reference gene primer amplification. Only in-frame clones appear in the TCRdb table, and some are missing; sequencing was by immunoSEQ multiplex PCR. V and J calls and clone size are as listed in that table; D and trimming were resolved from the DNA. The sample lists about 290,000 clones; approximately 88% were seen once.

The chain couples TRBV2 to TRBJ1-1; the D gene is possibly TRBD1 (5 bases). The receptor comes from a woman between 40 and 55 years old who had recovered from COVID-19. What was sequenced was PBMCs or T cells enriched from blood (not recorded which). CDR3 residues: CASKIGGGNTEAFF. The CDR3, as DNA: TGTGCCAGCAAGATCGGGGGAGGGAACACTGAAGCTTTCTTT.